This TCR beta chain was captured in a study of blood T cell repertoires in COVID-19 (dated by TCRdb to 2020 to 2021). About the full investigation: The collaborator samples originated in the United States, Italy and Spain and spanned the acute and convalescent phases of COVID-19. The material from the prospective study consisted of cDNA or gDNA derived from T cells, B-cell-depleted T cells, or PBMCs. Where HLA class I and class II types were available, the types were taken from metadata supplied by the sample provider, not from assay-based typing. The sample metadata nearly always contained a de-identified subject ID, COVID-19 status, age in years and sex. The samples were drawn from the first 160 participants of the ongoing ImmuneRACE study and from 950 to 1,500 subjects provided by 6 global collaborators. The repertoires were released in a freely available public database meant as a resource for research on the immune response to SARS-CoV-2. Deeply sampled blood TCRbeta repertoires from subjects exposed to, actively infected with, or recovered from COVID-19 were included in the dataset. Study-wide conclusions, independent of this receptor: The amount of clinical and demographic metadata varied by source and participant and was provided uncurated.

Comments on this clone: This clone's antigen is unknown. No clone much larger than this one lies a single base away; base qualities are absent.

The immunoSEQ Assay, a bias-controlled multiplex PCR, was used to amplify TCRbeta CDR3 regions from genomic DNA. Concerning the study's data processing: Nucleated cell counts per sample were estimated from amplification of reference gene primers within the assay. To quantify the absolute abundance of each unique TCRbeta CDR3 rearrangement, sequence reads were collapsed and filtered. For each sample, productive Simpson clonality was calculated as the square root of Simpson's diversity index across productive rearrangements. The table comes from immuneACCESS by way of TCRdb, which keeps in-frame sequences with V and J called. Part of the clones is missing from these tables; in studies checked, under half for an unresolved V gene and the rest for unknown reasons. V, J and clone size are taken as reported in that table, and D and trimming were inferred from the DNA itself. The sample table records about 250,000 clones; approximately 92% of these occur just once. The top ten constitute roughly 4.8% of the sample.

Samples from volunteer blood donors who had recovered from COVID-19 were contributed by a second Seattle source. Whole blood was collected in K2EDTA tubes by collaborating institutions according to the institutions' own protocols. Collaborator samples were shipped for TCRbeta analysis as frozen whole blood, isolated PBMCs, or DNA extracted from either sample type. Sequenced sample: peripheral blood. The TCR comes from a woman in her thirties or forties who had recovered from COVID-19.

The encoded CDR3 is CASSQECPQGPYEQYV. Here is the DNA: TGCGCCAGCAGCCAAGAATGTCCACAGGGGCCCTACGAGCAGTACGTC. The chain is assembled from TRBV4-3 and TRBJ2-7; 7 bases in the junction line up with TRBD1. V trim: 0 bases; J trim: 2 bases; unmatched bases: 7. Sequences LGHNA (CDR1) and YSLEER (CDR2) are obtained from the germline V gene. Including cysteine and valine, the CDR3 has 16 amino acids. Only the CDR3 DNA is retained, 48 bases long and in frame from the first base.